This T cell receptor (beta chain) was sequenced during a study of shared clonotypes between healthy human individuals (dated by TCRdb to the early 2020s). With regard to the full study: The cohort included three men and a couple of women between 18 and 49 years of age. To increase sequencing depth and limit assay-specific biases, TCR repertoire library preparation and sequencing were carried out by different laboratories using diverse techniques. Between about 0.94 and 8.9 billion PBMCs per donor were obtained by leukapheresis. For each donor, CD4 naive and CD4 memory were each given three plates, CD8 naive was given two plates, and CD8 memory was given one plate. To estimate repertoire size and how much clonotypes are shared between individuals, the study performed deep sequencing of blood TCR repertoires from about five healthy adults.

The CDR1 and CDR2 encoded by the germline V gene (reference sequence) are SGHKS and YYEKEE. The CDR3 measures 14 amino acids from cysteine to phenylalanine. The kept DNA is CDR3 alone, 42 bases in frame from the first base. V is pared back by 0 bases and J by 0 bases, with 5 bases lying between the germline termini. On this clone: Its antigen is unknown. No base-level quality is on record; no much larger clone is a single base apart.

Healthy HIV-negative adults with no recently reported acute infections or vaccinations were included as donors. Only Caucasian adults living in Nashville, Tennessee, USA were represented among the donors. CD4+ T cells were enriched by magnetic negative selection; naive cells were then positively selected on CD45RA, and the negative fraction formed the memory subset. Blood was obtained by leukapheresis, after which PBMCs were separated by Ficoll-Histopaque density gradient centrifugation and cryopreserved in liquid nitrogen vapor phase. Analytical flow cytometry was used to check the purity and quantity of every magnetically sorted T cell population. Each sorted fraction had its genomic DNA isolated and then quantified by UV absorbance on a Nanodrop 2000c. Overall study outcomes, separate from this receptor: Because the study included only a small number of donors, the genetic and exposure-history diversity represented was limited. Compared with non-shared clonotypes, clonotypes shared by all four sorted-subset donors had higher generation probabilities. Across a handful of donors, approximately 4.6% of naive CD4, roughly 3.4% of naive CD8, about 2.3% of memory CD4, and 0.3% to 0.45% of memory CD8 clonotypes were shared. Rarefaction of sorted-subset datasets indicated incomplete sequencing despite the large sequencing depth. Larger estimated clonotype richness was generally found for naive subsets than for memory subsets. Based on pairwise subsampling, the degree of clonotype sharing among donors was expected to be affected by sequencing depth. Sampling was limited to blood, and TCR repertoires in tissue likely differ from TCR repertoires in blood.

Using the deep immunoSEQ assay, TCR CDR3 regions were amplified from genomic DNA by multiplex PCR. Genomic DNA extracted from each cell subset was distributed evenly over all wells of several immunoSEQ 96-well plates, and each plate served as one replicate. For sorted subsets, 200 ng of genomic DNA, equivalent to around 30,000 T cell genomes, went into each replicate PCR. The purified libraries were quantified using a Qubit 3.0 fluorometer, sized with a Bioanalyzer 2100, and then quantified again using the KAPA Library Quantification kit. Every immunoSEQ 96-well plate was sequenced on a dedicated single-read 150-cycle Illumina NextSeq 550 flow cell. In the paper's pipeline: Because the immunoSEQ output held only junctional sequences and lacked quality scores, the filtering could not match the filtering applied to full-length reads. To assign V/J genes and CDR3, sequences were annotated against IMGT germline references using PyIR, a Python wrapper for IgBLAST v1.9. Reads were removed for weak V/J assignments (E-value above 1e-6), missing CDR3, stop codons, out-of-frame junctions, or ambiguous translated residues. V3J clonotypes were defined by identical inferred V gene, J gene, and CDR3 amino acid sequence. To compute the percentage overlap between repertoires, the number of shared unique clonotypes was divided by the size of the smaller repertoire. Three approaches were used to assess repertoire richness: RTK rarefaction, the Chao1 estimator, and Recon v2.1 estimates of unobserved clonotypes. OLGA was used to compute generation probabilities for all TCRbeta clonotypes that the gDNA method yielded from a handful of donors. TCRdb obtained this table from immuneACCESS and retained in-frame rearrangements with V and J assigned. These tables miss some clones; where compared with another copy, unresolved V genes account for less than half of the shortfall, and the remainder is unexplained. The DNA was the basis for D and trimming; V, J and clone size are from that table. Within this sample are 2 million to 2.5 million clones, with around 90% of them counted one time only. Clones ranked in the top ten supply roughly 0.34% of the sample.

The sequence was collected from a man in his late teens or twenties in good health. Some clones in this sample may be carry-over from other donors' samples. The V and J genes are TRBV5-5 and TRBJ2-3, with the D gene uncertain. Sequenced input: naive CD4+ T cells from PBMCs. This specimen's cell subset or site label, interpreted: CD45RA+ positively selected. The CDR3 has the sequence CASSLGRSTDTQYF. Here is the DNA: TGTGCCAGCAGCTTGGGTAGGAGCACAGATACGCAGTATTTT.